This is a list of T cell receptor beta chains from one sample in a study of blood T cell repertoires in COVID-19. Sequencing was performed with immunoSEQ multiplex PCR; in TCRdb, only in-frame clones are kept and a portion is missing. The sample holds a few hundred thousand clones; roughly 84% are singletons and the top ten take 0.7% to 0.9%. Material for sequencing was peripheral blood. These receptors all come from a human donor with COVID-19, enrolled during active disease. The donor label of this sample is uncertain. The CDR3 runs from the conserved cysteine through the conserved F or W. The order of the fields is CDR3 protein, CDR3 DNA, clone size, J gene, D gene, V gene. D genes are given only for firm matches. Clone size is given for some rows only: seen once, a few or many times, or a class if the clone is expanded.

CDR3aa: CAWSEGRGGNQPQHF
CDR3nt: TGTGCCTGGAGTGAGGGGCGAGGTGGCAATCAGCCCCAGCATTTT
abundance: NA
j_gene: TRBJ1-5
d_gene: NA
v_gene: TRBV30

CDR3aa: CASSSLDSPNEQFF
CDR3nt: TGTGCCAGCAGCTCCTTGGACAGCCCCAATGAGCAGTTCTTC
abundance: NA
j_gene: TRBJ2-1
d_gene: NA
v_gene: TRBV5-6

CDR3aa: CASRSSGGAYEQYF
CDR3nt: TGTGCCAGCAGGTCCTCTGGCGGGGCCTACGAGCAGTACTTC
abundance: NA
j_gene: TRBJ2-7
d_gene: NA
v_gene: TRBV7-2

CDR3aa: CASSARTDPNTEAFF
CDR3nt: TGTGCCAGCAGCGCACGGACAGACCCTAACACTGAAGCTTTCTTT
abundance: NA
j_gene: TRBJ1-1
d_gene: NA
v_gene: TRBV9

CDR3aa: CASSYTWDSYYEQYF
CDR3nt: TGTGCCAGCAGTTATACCTGGGACAGCTACTACGAGCAGTACTTC
abundance: NA
j_gene: TRBJ2-7
d_gene: TRBD1
v_gene: TRBV6-2/TRBV6-3

CDR3aa: CSASGASGRLQETQYF
CDR3nt: TGCAGTGCTAGTGGGGCTAGCGGGAGACTTCAAGAGACCCAGTACTTC
abundance: NA
j_gene: TRBJ2-5
d_gene: TRBD2
v_gene: TRBV20-1

CDR3aa: CASSGAGRGGAEQFF
CDR3nt: TGTGCCAGCAGTGGAGCCGGTCGGGGGGGGGCGGAGCAGTTCTTC
abundance: once
j_gene: TRBJ2-1
d_gene: TRBD2
v_gene: TRBV2

CDR3aa: CASSSRKDRGFTEAFF
CDR3nt: TGTGCCAGCAGCTCCCGAAAGGACAGGGGTTTCACTGAAGCTTTCTTT
abundance: few
j_gene: TRBJ1-1
d_gene: TRBD1
v_gene: TRBV11-1

CDR3aa: CASREPGDIQYF
CDR3nt: TGTGCCAGCAGGGAGCCCGGGGACATTCAGTACTTC
abundance: NA
j_gene: TRBJ2-4
d_gene: NA
v_gene: TRBV6-5

CDR3aa: CASSFAGGGNTEAFF
CDR3nt: TGTGCCAGCAGTTTTGCAGGGGGAGGGAACACTGAAGCTTTCTTT
abundance: NA
j_gene: TRBJ1-1
d_gene: TRBD1
v_gene: TRBV28

CDR3aa: CASSSWGLNSPLHF
CDR3nt: TGTGCCAGCAGCTCGTGGGGCCTCAATTCACCCCTCCACTTT
abundance: NA
j_gene: TRBJ1-6
d_gene: NA
v_gene: TRBV5-6

CDR3aa: CASSFTAGNTIYF
CDR3nt: TGTGCCAGCAGTTTCACGGCTGGAAACACCATATATTTT
abundance: NA
j_gene: TRBJ1-3
d_gene: NA
v_gene: TRBV27

CDR3aa: CASSPSGGLRNTIYF
CDR3nt: TGTGCCAGCAGCCCTTCGGGGGGTCTTAGAAACACCATATATTTT
abundance: NA
j_gene: TRBJ1-3
d_gene: NA
v_gene: TRBV7-9

CDR3aa: CASIDGGRNQPQHF
CDR3nt: TGTGCCAGCATTGACGGTGGGCGCAATCAGCCCCAGCATTTT
abundance: NA
j_gene: TRBJ1-5
d_gene: NA
v_gene: TRBV28

CDR3aa: CASSRSSPGGPREQFF
CDR3nt: TGTGCCAGCAGCCGAAGCTCCCCGGGGGGTCCGAGGGAGCAGTTCTTC
abundance: NA
j_gene: TRBJ2-1
d_gene: TRBD2
v_gene: TRBV3-1/TRBV3-2

CDR3aa: CASSSGGVNTEAFF
CDR3nt: TGTGCCAGCAGCTCGGGAGGGGTGAACACTGAAGCTTTCTTT
abundance: NA
j_gene: TRBJ1-1
d_gene: NA
v_gene: TRBV11-3

CDR3aa: CASSQDRAYGANVLTF
CDR3nt: TGCGCCAGCAGCCAAGACAGGGCGTATGGGGCCAACGTCCTGACTTTC
abundance: NA
j_gene: TRBJ2-6
d_gene: NA
v_gene: TRBV4-1

CDR3aa: CASSPQADSSYNEQFF
CDR3nt: TGTGCCAGCAGCCCCCAAGCGGACAGCTCCTACAATGAGCAGTTCTTC
abundance: NA
j_gene: TRBJ2-1
d_gene: NA
v_gene: TRBV7-3

CDR3aa: CASSDGGRAGGTEAFF
CDR3nt: TGTGCCAGCAGTGACGGCGGAAGGGCCGGGGGCACTGAAGCTTTCTTT
abundance: few
j_gene: TRBJ1-1
d_gene: NA
v_gene: TRBV6-4

CDR3aa: CASSAVAGGLNTGELFF
CDR3nt: TGTGCCAGCAGTGCCGTAGCGGGAGGGCTGAACACCGGGGAGCTGTTTTTT
abundance: NA
j_gene: TRBJ2-2
d_gene: TRBD2
v_gene: TRBV25-1

CDR3aa: CASSLPPLSYEQYF
CDR3nt: TGTGCCAGCAGTTTACCGCCTCTTAGCTACGAGCAGTACTTC
abundance: NA
j_gene: TRBJ2-7
d_gene: NA
v_gene: TRBV28

CDR3aa: CASSLTGPRPDYEQYF
CDR3nt: TGTGCCAGCAGCTTAACGGGTCCCCGCCCCGACTACGAGCAGTACTTC
abundance: NA
j_gene: TRBJ2-7
d_gene: NA
v_gene: TRBV11-1

CDR3aa: CASSESRVRDEQYF
CDR3nt: TGCGCCAGCAGTGAAAGCAGGGTCCGGGACGAGCAGTACTTC
abundance: few
j_gene: TRBJ2-7
d_gene: NA
v_gene: TRBV10-1